This is a list of T cell receptor beta chains from one sample in a study of graft-versus-host responses after intestinal transplantation. Profiled with immunoSEQ multiplex PCR; TCRdb holds only in-frame clones, not every one. Among fewer than 20,000 clones, 35% to 40% were seen once, and the ten largest hold 0.9%. The material was alloreactive CD4+ T cells from a mixed lymphocyte reaction culture, obtained before intestinal transplant. Source of these receptors: a human patient who received an intestinal transplant. CDR3s include the opening cysteine and the closing phenylalanine or tryptophan. A D gene is named only where the DNA matches it firmly. Only some rows state a clone size, as once, few, many or a class for expanded clones.

j_call d_call v_call clone_size cdr3_aa cdr3_nt
TRBJ1-2 TRBD1 TRBV7-2 NA CASSLGGTGLTLGYTF TGTGCCAGCAGCTTAGGGGGGACAGGGCTAACTCTGGGCTACACCTTC
TRBJ1-2 NA TRBV5-1 few CASSLDPGTIARGYTF TGCGCCAGCAGCTTGGACCCCGGGACGATTGCTCGTGGCTACACCTTC
TRBJ1-6 NA TRBV6-5 NA CASKARANSPLHF TGTGCCAGCAAGGCTAGGGCTAATTCACCCCTCCACTTT
TRBJ2-3 NA TRBV7-9 NA CASSSLISTDTQYF TGTGCCAGCAGCTCGCTGATCAGCACAGATACGCAGTATTTT
TRBJ1-2 NA TRBV4-1 NA CASSQPPGRNYGYTF TGCGCCAGCAGCCAACCTCCCGGACGGAACTATGGCTACACCTTC
TRBJ1-6 TRBD1 TRBV27 NA CASTGQINSPLHF TGTGCCAGCACGGGACAGATCAATTCACCCCTCCACTTT
TRBJ2-3 NA TRBV6-5 NA CASSLAGSTDTQYF TGTGCCAGCAGCCTCGCGGGAAGCACAGATACGCAGTATTTT
TRBJ1-2 NA TRBV6-5 NA CASSEEGGYYGYTF TGTGCCAGCAGTGAAGAAGGGGGGTACTATGGCTACACCTTC
TRBJ1-2 NA TRBV11-3 NA CASSLDRFYGYTF TGTGCCAGCAGCCTCGACAGGTTTTATGGCTACACCTTC
TRBJ2-7 TRBD1 TRBV7-9 NA CASSSPDRETKQYF TGTGCCAGCAGCTCCCCGGACAGGGAGACGAAGCAGTACTTC
TRBJ2-3 NA TRBV5-1 NA CASSLVSSRPSTDTQYF TGCGCCAGCAGCTTGGTGTCAAGCCGTCCGAGCACAGATACGCAGTATTTT
TRBJ2-3 NA TRBV5-1 few CASSPRTDTQYF TGCGCCAGCAGCCCCCGCACAGATACGCAGTATTTT
TRBJ1-6 TRBD1 TRBV2 NA CASSGDRGFNSPLHF TGTGCCAGCAGTGGCGACAGGGGTTTCAATTCACCCCTCCACTTT
TRBJ1-2 NA TRBV4-1 medium-sized CASSQPTGSGYGYTF TGCGCCAGCAGCCAACCCACAGGGAGCGGCTATGGCTACACCTTC
TRBJ2-3 NA TRBV18 NA CASSPRGISDTQYF TGTGCCAGCTCACCAAGGGGTATCTCAGATACGCAGTATTTT
TRBJ2-7 NA TRBV10-3 NA CASRTGVRSSYEQYF TGTGCCAGCCGGACGGGGGTGCGGAGCTCCTACGAGCAGTACTTC
TRBJ1-2 NA TRBV19 few CASSIGGGWGLYGYTF TGTGCCAGTAGTATTGGGGGGGGTTGGGGGCTCTATGGCTACACCTTC
TRBJ2-1 TRBD2 TRBV7-3 NA CASSLSVGGSYNEQFF TGTGCCAGCAGCTTATCTGTCGGGGGGTCCTACAATGAGCAGTTCTTC
TRBJ2-3 TRBD2 TRBV9 NA CASSAAIGLAGGVDTQYF TGTGCCAGCAGCGCAGCTATCGGACTAGCGGGGGGAGTTGATACGCAGTATTTT
TRBJ2-5 TRBD1 TRBV5-1 NA CASSWAGQGETQYF TGCGCCAGCAGCTGGGCGGGACAGGGGGAGACCCAGTACTTC
TRBJ1-5 NA TRBV18 few CASSPEAYRIFSNQPQHF TGTGCCAGCTCACCCGAGGCTTACAGGATTTTTAGCAATCAGCCCCAGCATTTT
TRBJ1-5 NA TRBV19 few CASSIPRTGQPQHF TGTGCCAGTAGTATCCCCCGGACGGGCCAGCCCCAGCATTTT
TRBJ2-5 TRBD2 TRBV19 few CASSRGGGGAGKTQYF TGTGCCAGTAGTAGAGGGGGCGGGGGGGCCGGGAAGACCCAGTACTTC
TRBJ2-4 NA TRBV6-5 NA CASSPPGRAGDIQYF TGTGCCAGCAGCCCCCCCGGCAGGGCCGGAGACATTCAGTACTTC
TRBJ1-1 NA TRBV19 few CASSVRQMGRTEAFF TGTGCCAGTAGTGTTCGACAGATGGGGAGGACTGAAGCTTTCTTT
TRBJ1-6 TRBD1 TRBV18 NA CASSGDRGVSPLHF TGTGCCAGCTCGGGGGACAGGGGTGTTTCACCCCTCCACTTT
TRBJ2-7 TRBD1 TRBV27 NA CASSSDRGPYEQYF TGTGCCAGCAGTTCGGACAGGGGGCCCTACGAGCAGTACTTC
TRBJ1-6 TRBD1 TRBV19 medium-sized CASSATPGQPYSPLHF TGTGCCAGTAGCGCCACTCCGGGACAGCCTTATTCACCCCTCCACTTT
TRBJ1-1 NA TRBV6-5 NA CASSTRTWAGTEAFF TGTGCCAGCAGTACACGGACTTGGGCGGGCACTGAAGCTTTCTTT
TRBJ2-5 NA TRBV5-1 few CASSSGRRTTETQYF TGCGCCAGCAGCTCGGGACGCCGGACTACGGAGACCCAGTACTTC
TRBJ2-1 NA TRBV9 NA CASSPGGAPTNEQFF TGTGCCAGCAGTCCTGGGGGGGCCCCTACCAATGAGCAGTTCTTC
TRBJ1-2 NA TRBV6-1 medium-sized CASSEFEGGGYTF TGTGCCAGCAGTGAATTTGAGGGTGGTGGCTACACCTTC
TRBJ2-2 NA TRBV6-5 few CASREANTGELFF TGTGCCAGCCGCGAGGCGAACACCGGGGAGCTGTTTTTT
TRBJ2-5 NA TRBV10-2 NA CASSDRAPQETQYF TGCGCCAGCAGTGACCGGGCCCCCCAGGAGACCCAGTACTTC
TRBJ2-5 NA TRBV7-2 NA CASSDWRALRETQYF TGTGCCAGCAGCGACTGGAGGGCCCTGAGAGAGACCCAGTACTTC
TRBJ1-1 NA TRBV27 few CASSSVNTEAFF TGTGCCAGCAGTTCTGTGAACACTGAAGCTTTCTTT
TRBJ2-6 NA TRBV7-8 NA CASSLATGRANVLTF TGTGCCAGCAGCTTAGCGACGGGTAGGGCCAACGTCCTGACTTTC
TRBJ2-1 TRBD2 TRBV6-4 NA CASSPGLAGGLNEQFF TGTGCCAGCAGCCCAGGACTAGCGGGGGGTCTCAATGAGCAGTTCTTC
TRBJ1-1 NA TRBV5-4 NA CASSRGADVQNTEAFF TGTGCCAGCAGCCGAGGTGCAGACGTACAGAACACTGAAGCTTTCTTT
TRBJ2-5 NA TRBV29-1 few CSALPGQETQYF TGCAGCGCCCTACCGGGCCAAGAGACCCAGTACTTC
TRBJ2-5 NA TRBV7-2 NA CASSLNPLVQETQYF TGTGCCAGCAGCTTAAATCCTTTGGTACAAGAGACCCAGTACTTC
TRBJ1-2 NA TRBV5-4 NA CASGDQRGNYGYTF TGTGCCAGCGGAGACCAACGGGGCAACTATGGCTACACCTTC
TRBJ1-1 TRBD1 TRBV15 once CATSRRQGRLTEAFF TGTGCCACCAGCCGACGACAGGGGCGTCTCACTGAAGCTTTCTTT
TRBJ1-3 NA TRBV18 NA CASSPVGDTIYF TGTGCCAGTTCCCCTGTTGGGGACACCATATATTTT
TRBJ2-7 NA TRBV18 few CASSQVDSYEQYF TGTGCCAGCTCACAGGTAGACTCCTACGAGCAGTACTTC
TRBJ2-1 TRBD2 TRBV6-5 NA CATKLAGGPSEQFF TGTGCCACTAAACTAGCGGGGGGGCCAAGTGAGCAGTTCTTC
TRBJ1-5 NA TRBV5-1 NA CASSLEGGGNQPQHF TGCGCCAGCAGCTTGGAAGGGGGGGGGAATCAGCCCCAGCATTTT
TRBJ1-1 TRBD1 TRBV6-6 NA CASSYSVTGGTEAFF TGTGCCAGCAGTTACTCAGTTACAGGGGGGACTGAAGCTTTCTTT
TRBJ1-5 NA TRBV10-3 few CAISESRGAFNQPQHF TGTGCCATCAGTGAGTCTCGGGGGGCCTTCAATCAGCCCCAGCATTTT
TRBJ2-4 TRBD1 TRBV6-1 NA CASSPTGVAKNIQYF TGTGCCAGCAGCCCTACAGGGGTAGCCAAAAACATTCAGTACTTC
TRBJ2-7 TRBD1 TRBV6-6 NA CASSYSFRGWWQYF TGTGCCAGCAGTTACTCCTTCAGGGGGTGGTGGCAGTACTTC
TRBJ2-7 TRBD1 TRBV7-9 once CASSLGTVAQSLYYEQYF TGTGCCAGCAGCTTGGGGACAGTAGCGCAGTCCCTATACTACGAGCAGTACTTC
TRBJ1-2 NA TRBV6-6 few CASSYSRGYGYTF TGTGCCAGCAGTTACTCCAGGGGCTATGGCTACACCTTC
TRBJ1-2 NA TRBV6-5 NA CASSYEANYGYTF TGTGCCAGCAGTTACGAGGCTAACTATGGCTACACCTTC
TRBJ1-1 NA TRBV20-1 NA CSASRSTEAFF TGCAGTGCTAGTCGCAGCACTGAAGCTTTCTTT
TRBJ2-3 NA TRBV19 few CASSIKGDTQYF TGTGCCAGTAGTATTAAGGGAGATACGCAGTATTTT